The sequence of this TCR beta chain was determined in a study of T cell responses to AZD1222 COVID-19 vaccine (TCRdb year 2021). A note on the overall study: TCR sequencing covered 233 trial participants: around 210 given two doses of AZD1222 and approximately 26 given two doses of MenACWY control vaccine. Trial participants were enrolled by age into 18-55, 56-69 and 70-plus year subgroups, with about 150, 27 and 61 TCR-sequenced participants respectively. Paper-wide results and their limitations: The vaccine-associated CD4 TCRs covered the entire spike protein, and the dominant responses fell in regions 160-218 and 743-854. Reportedly, almost half of the unique spike-specific TCRs recognized epitopes lying outside the regions that are mutated in the B.1.351 and B.1.1.7 variants. A significant rise in spike-specific TCR breadth and depth was observed after two AZD1222 doses relative to day 0 and relative to MenACWY recipients. Only six AZD1222 recipients were SARS-CoV-2 seropositive at baseline, limiting conclusions about previously exposed vaccinees. Because no day 14 peak-response samples were available, the repertoires could be characterized only after the peak T cell response. Participants were mostly white British and included more females than males, and it was suggested by the authors that clonal diversity may have been underestimated. In the small 56-69-year group, the increase in depth fell short of significance, most likely because of low power.

This clone came up once. Its antigen is currently not known. No much larger clone is present one base from it, and per-base qualities are unavailable. The time point label here, explained by the study, means: about 28 days (+/-7) after the second vaccine dose. AZD1222 recipients whose second dose came at about 4 weeks and those whose second dose came at about 12 weeks were combined into one group, since spike-specific TCR depth and breadth did not differ between the two schedules. Vaccinee samples came from UK trials COV001 and COV002, including a single-blind randomized controlled phase 2/3 trial of AZD1222 (ChAdOx1 nCoV-19) in healthy adults. For TCRbeta chain sequencing, PBMC samples were collected from trial participants at day 0 and at day 28 after the second dose. The CDR3 regions of human TCRbeta chains were analyzed by immunosequencing. The authors' analysis ran thus. Repertoire TCRs were matched against a reference library of SARS-CoV-2-specific TCRs generated with the MIRA antigen-specificity platform. Breadth was defined as the fraction of unique TCRs that were SARS-CoV-2-associated, and depth was defined as the fraction of total T cells that were SARS-CoV-2-associated. Using the MIRA data, every spike-specific TCR was mapped to the spike region that the TCR reacted to and assigned to either a CD4 or a CD8 class. Log10-transformed breadth and depth values were compared by one-way ANOVA with Sidak's multiple comparisons tests. Drawn from immuneACCESS, this table holds only the in-frame rearrangements with V and J called that TCRdb kept. Clones are partly lost; checked studies trace under half to an unresolved V gene and leave the rest unexplained. V and J calls and clone size come straight from that table; D and trimming were deduced from the DNA. The sample data list tens of thousands of clones, and roughly nine tenths of these were observed just once. The biggest ten clones account for about 5.4% of the sample.

This material consisted of peripheral blood, taken 28 days after the second AZD1222 dose. This TCR was recovered from an adult who received the AZD1222 COVID-19 vaccine.

The CDR3 amino acid sequence is: CASTNTRVGYTF. The DNA sequence is given as TGTGCCAGTACCAATACCAGGGTTGGCTACACCTTC. The chain links TRBV19 with TRBJ1-2, and perhaps TRBD1 as D gene, on 5 matching bases. The germline V gene (reference sequence) yields LNHDA for CDR1 and SQIVND for CDR2. V is clipped by 7 bases and J by 7 bases, and the sequence between their germline boundaries is 13 bases long. The CDR3 covers 12 residues, taking in both the cysteine and the phenylalanine. This entry keeps only the CDR3 DNA: 36 bases, framed from base 1.